Below, one T cell receptor (beta chain) is given with its context. This sample is part of a study of radiation and T cells in renal cell carcinoma. With V trimmed by 1 base and J by 1 base, 11 bases remained unmatched. Germline V CDR1 and CDR2: MGHRA, YSYEKL. The CDR3 spans 18 residues. The protocol was immunoSEQ multiplex PCR, while the TCRdb copy is restricted to in-frame clones and leaves out a portion. Of 50,000 to 70,000 clones listed, about 80% are singletons. Regarding time point: blood 4 weeks post-SBRT, at nephrectomy. The treatment denotes: 15 Gy SBRT to primary tumor, nephrectomy 4 weeks later. Nephrectomy followed 15 Gy stereotactic body radiation by 4 weeks.

This TCR derives from a man in his 60s with renal cell carcinoma. Sample: blood, taken from a patient whose treatment included radiotherapy and nephrectomy. The rearrangement joins TRBV4-1 to TRBJ2-3; TRBD2 agrees at 7 bases. CDR3 DNA: TGCGCCAGCAGCCAAGGGGAAGCGGGACGCCTTGGCACAGATACGCAGTATTTT. It codes for CASSQGEAGRLGTDTQYF.